The 7 T cell receptor beta chains in this list originate from one sample, sequenced in a study of T cell repertoires in cytomegalovirus infection. TCRdb reprocessed the reads with MiXCR, giving one entry per CDR3 protein. The table includes about 680,000 distinct CDR3 sequences, 24% detected once. The sample taken for sequencing was CD8+ T cells from PBMCs. These TCRs come from a human donor in good health (CMV status not recorded). Some clones in this sample may be carry-over from other donors' samples.

V is TRBV6-5 and J is TRBJ1-1; no clear D gene. Between the trimmed V and J ends, which lost 2 bases and 2 bases, there was a span of 9 bases. The CDR3 is 14 amino acids. Per the germline V gene, CDR1 is MNHEY and CDR2 is SVGAGI. CDR3: CASSYEPSNTEAFF. As DNA, the CDR3 is TGTGCCAGCAGTTACGAACCGAGTAACACTGAAGCTTTCTTT.

The chain links TRBV7-9 to TRBJ2-5, with 9 bases that match TRBD1. CDR1 and CDR2 (germline): SEHNR, FQNEAQ (reference sequence). Germline trimming cut 5 bases from V and 5 bases from J; bases unmatched to any gene: 9. CDR3 size: 15 residues. The CDR3 bases are TGTGCCAGCAGCCTACAGGGGGCGCGATTGGAGACCCAGTACTTC. This gives the protein CASSLQGARLETQYF.

The chain combines TRBV9 with TRBJ2-3; TRBD2 matches 8 bases. Germline V CDR1 and CDR2: SGDLS, YYNGEE. The CDR3 consists of 16 residues. The junction had 9 bases not matched to a gene; V was cut back by 2 bases and J by 4 bases. The CDR3 loop reads CASSVGGAGDADTQYF. CDR3 in DNA: TGTGCCAGCAGCGTCGGGGGGGCCGGTGACGCAGATACGCAGTATTTT.

The chain recombines TRBV2 with TRBJ2-1; no clear D. Germline values: CDR1 SNHLY, CDR2 FYNNEI. The CDR3 runs 14 residues. Trimming shortened V by 3 bases and J by 2 bases, and 8 bases separated the two germline ends. CDR3 residues: CASSDAFTYNEQFF. DNA for the CDR3: TGTGCCAGCAGTGACGCGTTTACCTACAATGAGCAGTTCTTC.

On this clonotype: A much larger clonotype is one base distant, so this may be a read error. The chain recombines TRBV7-2 with TRBJ2-6, with a tentative D call TRBD1 (5 bases). This CDR3 spans 18 amino acids. In germline, CDR1 is SGHTA, CDR2 FQGNSA. The CDR3 loop is CASSIFRVPSSGTNVLTF. The DNA of the CDR3 is TGTGCCAGCAGCATATTCAGGGTACCAAGCTCTGGGACCAACGTCCTGACTTTC.

This clonotype was counted a few times. The chain links TRBV2 to TRBJ1-1; unclear D gene. V was clipped by 4 bases and J by 3 bases, with 9 bases between them. The CDR3 covers 13 residues. Germline V gives CDR1 SNHLY, CDR2 FYNNEI. The CDR3: CASSAGYYTEAFF. CDR3 nucleotide sequence: TGTGCCAGCAGTGCCGGCTATTACACTGAAGCTTTCTTT.

This clonotype was seen ten or more times. The V and J genes are TRBV10-3 and TRBJ1-2, with TRBD1 matching over 9 bases. The junction had 6 bases not matched to a gene; V was cut back by 5 bases and J by 8 bases. The CDR3 consists of 13 residues. Germline V gives CDR1 ENHRY, CDR2 SYGVKD. CDR3 region: CAISNDRGEGYTF. In nucleotides, the CDR3 is TGTGCCATCAGTAATGACAGGGGGGAAGGCTACACCTTC.